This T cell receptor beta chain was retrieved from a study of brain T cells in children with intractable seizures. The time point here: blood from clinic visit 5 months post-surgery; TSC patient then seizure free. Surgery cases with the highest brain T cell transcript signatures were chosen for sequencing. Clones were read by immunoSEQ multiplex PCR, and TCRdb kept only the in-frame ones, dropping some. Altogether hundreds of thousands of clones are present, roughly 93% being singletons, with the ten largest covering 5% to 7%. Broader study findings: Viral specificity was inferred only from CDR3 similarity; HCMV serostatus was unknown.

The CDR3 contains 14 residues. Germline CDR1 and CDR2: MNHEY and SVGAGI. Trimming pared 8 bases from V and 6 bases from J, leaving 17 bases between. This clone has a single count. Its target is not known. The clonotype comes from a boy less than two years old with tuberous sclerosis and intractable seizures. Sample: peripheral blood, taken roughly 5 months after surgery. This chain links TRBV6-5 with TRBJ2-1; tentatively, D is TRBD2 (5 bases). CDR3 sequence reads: CASGVVPGSNEQFF. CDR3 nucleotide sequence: TGTGCCAGCGGCGTTGTCCCGGGGAGCAATGAGCAGTTCTTC.